The entry that follows covers one T cell receptor beta chain sequence. Its target is unknown. Trimming left V 4 bases short and J 0 bases short, with 7 bases between. In germline, CDR1 is SNHLY, CDR2 FYNNEI. This CDR3 contains 14 residues. The sample belongs to a study of cytomegalovirus exposure and HLA in healthy donors. Study-level results: Analyses of presence and absence presupposed an approximately uniform sequencing depth across donors. Researchers reported in a later analysis that a missense DCLRE1C variant was tied to TCR beta V- and J-gene trimming. Rarity marked most TCR sequences, yet some public TCRs occurred in many donors. Within the data, a cluster of highly shared sequence variants was likely a sequencing artifact.

A multiplex PCR was run with 60 Vbeta primers and 13 Jbeta primers. Here immunoSEQ multiplex PCR was the method, and the copy in TCRdb shows in-frame clones only, minus some. The profile shows roughly 180,000 clones, 80% to 90% of them singletons. The chain recombines TRBV2 with TRBJ1-3; D remains ambiguous. The sequenced sample consisted of PBMCs. The clonotype originates from a male donor in good health and CMV-seronegative. The CDR3 DNA sequence: TGTGCCAGCAGTGCGGGGAACTCTGGAAACACCATATATTTT. It translates to CASSAGNSGNTIYF.